This T cell receptor beta chain was found in a study of shared clonotypes between healthy human individuals. On the study more broadly: CD4 naive and memory got three plates each, CD8 naive two, CD8 memory one. Study observations and caveats: Depth was large, yet rarefaction showed that sorted-subset sequencing was incomplete.

This clone appeared a few times. Its antigen remains unidentified. Donors were Caucasian adults residing in Nashville, Tennessee, USA. CDR3 length: 17 residues. Data came from immunoSEQ multiplex PCR; TCRdb stores just in-frame clones and leaves some out. Among 550,000 to 850,000 clones listed, 72% were seen once. This sequence originates from a woman aged 25 to 39 in good health. This chain connects TRBV21-1 to TRBJ2-1; no DNA check was done on the table's D call, TRBD2. TRBV21-1 is given as a pseudogene. Material: memory CD4+ T cells sorted from blood. Sample subset: CD45RA-negative fraction. The CDR3 spells CASSQEVGSGRGNEQFF. The CDR3, as DNA: TGTGCCAGCAGCCAAGAGGTGGGAAGCGGGAGGGGTAATGAGCAGTTCTTC.